This T cell receptor (beta chain) was sequenced during a study of blood T cell repertoires in COVID-19. Per the authors' pipeline: Amplified reference gene primers provided the basis for estimating nucleated cell counts. Sequenced by immunoSEQ multiplex PCR; TCRdb stores in-frame clones only, minus some. V and J calls and clone size are copied from that table; D and trimming were computed from the DNA. Of fewer than 300,000 clones in the sample, about 90% were seen once. Trimming removed 5 bases from V and 5 bases from J, with 15 bases in between. The CDR3 runs 14 residues. Germline assignment: CDR1 SEHNR and CDR2 FQNEAQ (reference sequence).

The specimen was peripheral blood. This receptor was taken from a woman aged 50 to 60 with acute or convalescent COVID-19. The rearrangement links TRBV7-9 to TRBJ2-5, with a possible D match to TRBD2 (5 bases). The chain's CDR3 is CASSVNSRGETQYF. The CDR3 nucleotides are TGTGCCAGCAGCGTGAACAGCCGGGGTGAGACCCAGTACTTC.